A single sample is the source of the 14 T cell receptor beta chains below, sequenced in a study of beta chain features in type 1 diabetes. The sequenced template was cDNA made from the entire isolated RNA. TCRdb's copy holds only in-frame clones and misses some; the assay was immunoSEQ multiplex PCR. The sample holds under 900,000 clones, 15% to 20% seen once. Sample: naive CD4+ T cells from blood. These receptors were taken from a woman between 18 and 30 years old in good health.

The V gene is TRBV2, the J gene TRBJ2-2; D might be TRBD1 (6 bases). Germline V gene data show CDR1 as SNHLY and CDR2 as FYNNEI. The V end lost 5 bases, the J end lost 3 bases, and 16 bases lay between the germline ends. There are 16 residues in the CDR3. The CDR3 is CASSTVGAIYTGELFF. For the CDR3, the DNA is TGTGCCAGCAGTACCGTGGGGGCCATCTACACCGGGGAGCTGTTTTTT. Drawing the rest from reference TRBV2 and TRBJ2-2, the complete variable domain is EPEVTQTPSHQVTQMGQEVILRCVPISNHLYFYWYRQILGQKVEFLVSFYNNEISEKSEIFDDQFSVERPDGSNFTLKIRSTKLEDSAMYFCASSTVGAIYTGELFFGEGSRLTVL.

V is TRBV4-2 and J is TRBJ2-7; D unresolved. The germline V and J ends were trimmed by 2 bases and 3 bases, with 11 bases remaining between them. Looked up from germline, CDR1 is LGHNA and CDR2 is YNFKEQ. The CDR3 loop spans 14 amino acids. DNA of the CDR3: TGTGCCAGCAGCCAACCGGGCCTCGGCTACGAGCAGTACTTC. Residues: CASSQPGLGYEQYF.

This clone was found a few times. The V and J genes are TRBV7-9 and TRBJ2-7; D call uncertain. Germline V gene sequence: CDR1 SEHNR, CDR2 FQNEAQ (reference sequence). The CDR3 covers 13 residues. V was cut by 3 bases and J by 1 base, with 7 bases left in between. The CDR3 spells CASSFGHSYEQYF. The CDR3 DNA reads as TGTGCCAGCAGCTTTGGGCATTCCTACGAGCAGTACTTC. Supplemented by reference TRBV7-9 and TRBJ2-7, the full variable domain reads DTGVSQNPRHKITKRGQNVTFRCDPISEHNRLYWYRQTLGQGPEFLTYFQNEAQLEKSRLLSDRFSAERPKGSFSTLEIQRTEQGDSAMYLCASSFGHSYEQYFGPGTRLTVT.

Comments on this clone: Other DNA sequences in this specimen translate into the identical CDR3. V gene TRBV28 combines with J gene TRBJ2-7, with D unclear. Germline CDR1 is MDHEN and CDR2 is SYDVKM. This CDR3 spans 11 amino acids. With 5 bases removed from V and 4 bases from J, the gap between germline ends came to 6 bases. The CDR3 DNA is TGTGCCAGCAGTCCCCGATACGAGCAGTACTTC. It translates to CASSPRYEQYF.

This clone has just a few counts. The rearrangement links TRBV5-1 to TRBJ2-2; 8 bases match TRBD1. The CDR3 totals 16 residues. Looked up from germline, CDR1 is SGHRS and CDR2 is YFSETQ. V was pared by 4 bases and J by 3 bases, with 8 bases of the junction left unmatched. The CDR3 nucleotides read TGCGCCAGCAGCCGGGGTCCACAGGGGGACACCGGGGAGCTGTTTTTT. This translates into CASSRGPQGDTGELFF.

There are a few counts of this clone. CDR3 amino acids: CASGIYEQYF. Written as DNA, the CDR3 is TGTGCCAGCGGAATATACGAGCAGTACTTC. The gene calls are TRBV28 and TRBJ2-7; D is uncertain. This CDR3 spans 10 amino acids. Germline CDR1 and CDR2: MDHEN and SYDVKM. Trimming removed 8 bases at V and 4 bases at J, with 6 bases between. Full variable domain (outside the CDR3, taken from reference TRBV28 and TRBJ2-7): DVKVTQSSRYLVKRTGEKVFLECVQDMDHENMFWYRQDPGLGLRLIYFSYDVKMKEKGDIPEGYSVSREKKERFSLILESASTNQTSMYLCASGIYEQYFGPGTRLTVT.

The chain has TRBV9 and TRBJ1-2; unclear D gene. This CDR3 has 14 amino acids. The ends were cut back, 6 bases at V and 0 bases at J, with 12 bases in the middle. Looked up from germline, CDR1 is SGDLS and CDR2 is YYNGEE. The CDR3 spells CASTGETPNYGYTF. Written as DNA, the CDR3 is TGTGCCAGCACGGGCGAAACCCCTAACTATGGCTACACCTTC.

The V and J genes are TRBV9 and TRBJ2-3; a weak D match, TRBD2 (6 bases). The V end lost 0 bases, the J end lost 11 bases, and 13 bases lay between the germline ends. The CDR3 length is 13 residues. The germline CDR1 and CDR2 sequences are SGDLS and YYNGEE. The CDR3 is CASSVVHTSKQYF. The CDR3 nucleotides read TGTGCCAGCAGCGTAGTACACACTAGCAAGCAGTATTTT.

A few counts support this clone. The V gene is TRBV4-3, the J gene TRBJ1-4; 9 bases map to TRBD1. The V segment lost 4 bases and the J segment 8 bases; nucleotides outside the gene matches: 5. The germline CDR1 and CDR2 sequences are LGHNA and YSLEER. The CDR3 contains 14 residues. The CDR3 sequence: CASSLGQGEEKLFF. In DNA, the CDR3 is TGCGCCAGCAGCCTGGGACAGGGTGAGGAAAAACTGTTTTTT.

V usage is TRBV29-1 and J usage is TRBJ1-2, with no clear D. Germline V lookup: CDR1 SQVTM, CDR2 ANQGSEA. The CDR3 runs 13 residues. V dropped 3 bases and J dropped 1 base, with 9 bases sitting between them. CDR3 amino acids: CSVEAPYNYGYTF. The CDR3 nucleotides are TGCAGCGTTGAGGCCCCATATAACTATGGCTACACCTTC.

This chain uses TRBV18 with TRBJ2-7, with TRBD1 identical over 7 bases. This CDR3 is built from 14 residues. Trimming at V came to 3 bases and at J to 3 bases, leaving 5 bases not matched to a gene. CDR1 and CDR2 (germline): KGHSH, LQKENI. The CDR3 here is CASSPRGQYYEQYF. DNA for the CDR3: TGTGCCAGCTCACCTCGGGGACAGTACTACGAGCAGTACTTC. The full variable domain, in which reference TRBV18 and TRBJ2-7 provide the parts outside the CDR3, is NAGVMQNPRHLVRRRGQEARLRCSPMKGHSHVYWYRQLPEEGLKFMVYLQKENIIDESGMPKERFSAEFPKEGPSILRIQQVVRGDSAAYFCASSPRGQYYEQYFGPGTRLTVT.

The chain is built from TRBV7-9 and TRBJ2-5; D may be TRBD1 (5 bases). V lost 7 bases, J lost 1 base, and 13 bases lay in between. Looked up from germline, CDR1 is SEHNR and CDR2 is FQNEAQ (reference sequence). The CDR3 extends over 14 amino acids. The CDR3, as DNA: TGTGCCAGCACAGAACAGACAGTCCAAGAGACCCAGTACTTC. It is translated as CASTEQTVQETQYF.

The chain couples TRBV18 to TRBJ1-1; TRBD1 might be the D (5 bases). Germline CDR1 KGHSH, CDR2 LQKENI. Trimming removed 1 base at V and 1 base at J, with 13 bases between. This CDR3 comprises 16 residues. This CDR3 reads CASSPRQGEANTEAFF. CDR3 coding DNA: TGTGCCAGCTCACCACGGCAGGGTGAAGCGAACACTGAAGCTTTCTTT. The variable domain in full, with the rest retrieved from reference TRBV18 and TRBJ1-1, is NAGVMQNPRHLVRRRGQEARLRCSPMKGHSHVYWYRQLPEEGLKFMVYLQKENIIDESGMPKERFSAEFPKEGPSILRIQQVVRGDSAAYFCASSPRQGEANTEAFFGQGTRLTVV.

The V gene is TRBV10-3, the J gene TRBJ1-5, with TRBD1 matching 11 bases. CDR3 length: 18 amino acids. Germline lookup yields CDR1 ENHRY and CDR2 SYGVKD. Losses at the gene ends were 2 bases for V and 2 bases for J; bases not matched to a gene: 8. The CDR3 loop is CAISEGTGGTIGNQPQHF. CDR3 DNA: TGTGCCATCAGTGAGGGGACAGGGGGGACCATTGGCAATCAGCCCCAGCATTTT.